This passage covers 27 T cell receptor beta chains from one sample sequenced in a study of blood T cells in healthy people across ages. Next came a second PCR, run for about 7 to 12 cycles, which used a sample-barcoded 5' primer along with a J-beta primer mix. A single record per CDR3 protein comes from TCRdb applying MiXCR to the 5' RACE reads. The table lists 1.4 million or so distinct CDR3 sequences, roughly two fifths of them singletons. Specimen: blood. These TCRs come from a young woman in good health.

The V call is TRBV7-2, the J call TRBJ1-6; 7 nucleotides align to TRBD1. The CDR3 is 16 residues long. With V trimmed by 2 bases and J by 7 bases, 8 bases remained unmatched. Germline values: CDR1 SGHTA, CDR2 FQGNSA. CDR3 in amino acids: CASSLSRGLTNSPLHF. In DNA form, the CDR3 reads TGTGCCAGCAGCTTATCCAGGGGGTTGACAAATTCACCCCTCCACTTT.

The sample holds one count of this clonotype. The chain joins TRBV3-1 to TRBJ2-1, with 9 bases identical to TRBD2. CDR1 and CDR2 from the germline V gene are LGHDT and YNNKEL (reference sequence). The CDR3 is 16 residues long. Trimming removed 1 base from V and 10 bases from J; junction bases left unmatched: 11. The DNA for the CDR3 is TGTGCCAGCAGCCAAGCAACTAGCGGGCACAGGTACGAGCAGTTCTTC. It encodes CASSQATSGHRYEQFF.

This rearrangement joins TRBV6-2 or TRBV6-3 to TRBJ1-1; D is unclear. Trimming removed 7 bases at V and 7 bases at J, with 13 bases between. The CDR3 loop spans 12 amino acids. Germline V gene lookup returns CDR1 MNHEY and CDR2 SVGEGT. The CDR3 nucleotides are TGTGCCAGCATGTACCGTCGGGGTGAAGCTTTCTTT. It codes for CASMYRRGEAFF.

The chain combines TRBV25-1 with TRBJ2-1; D might be TRBD2 (5 bases). Trimming cost V 3 bases and J 8 bases, with 17 bases left between them. This CDR3 is 15 amino acids long. Germline CDR1 MGHDK, CDR2 SYGVNS. CDR3: CASSDYRDRQDEQFF. CDR3 nucleotide sequence: TGTGCCAGCAGTGACTACCGGGATAGGCAGGATGAGCAGTTCTTC.

This chain links TRBV20-1 with TRBJ2-7, with 9 bases lining up with TRBD2. V was clipped by 6 bases and J by 7 bases; unmatched bases: 16. Germline V gene data show CDR1 as DFQATT and CDR2 as SNEGSKA (reference sequence). The CDR3 runs 15 residues. CDR3: CSAGQAGGRYNEQYF. CDR3 sequence (DNA): TGCAGTGCCGGACAAGCGGGAGGTCGGTACAATGAGCAGTACTTC.

The chain combines TRBV6-1 with TRBJ2-3; 7 bases agree with TRBD2. After removal of 6 bases from V and 4 bases from J, the junction contained 10 bases not matched to a gene. The V gene's germline CDR1 is MNHNS and CDR2 SASEGT. The CDR3 consists of 15 residues. CDR3 sequence: CASSAAGISADTQYF. The DNA for the CDR3 is TGTGCCAGCAGCGCAGCGGGAATATCGGCAGATACGCAGTATTTT.

This sequence joins TRBV25-1 and TRBJ2-2; D call uncertain. The germline gives CDR1 MGHDK, CDR2 SYGVNS. The ends were cut back, 7 bases at V and 3 bases at J, with 3 bases in the middle. This CDR3 region has 11 residues. CDR3 in amino acids: CASKHTGELFF. The CDR3 bases are TGTGCCAGCAAACACACCGGGGAGCTGTTTTTT.

The chain joins TRBV24-1 to TRBJ2-6; D unresolved. Between the trimmed V and J ends, which lost 4 bases and 8 bases, there was a span of 5 bases. Germline V gene sequence: CDR1 KGHDR, CDR2 SFDVKD. CDR3 length equals 12 residues. The CDR3 nucleotides are TGTGCCACCAGTGACCGATCCAACGTCCTGACTTTC. This encodes CATSDRSNVLTF.

A few counts support this clonotype. The chain couples TRBV19 to TRBJ1-1; D gene unclear. Germline CDR1 is LNHDA and CDR2 is SQIVND (reference sequence). This CDR3 has 9 amino acids. Here the CDR3 reads CAFGPEAFF. CDR3 in DNA: TGTGCTTTCGGGCCAGAAGCTTTCTTT.

A few counts support this clonotype. J is TRBJ2-3 and V is TRBV20-1; tentatively, D is TRBD2 (5 bases). CDR1 DFQATT and CDR2 SNEGSKA come from the germline V gene (reference sequence). This CDR3 has 14 amino acids. Trimming took off 5 bases at V and 2 bases at J, with 14 bases between the two ends. CDR3 coding DNA: TGCAGTGCTTCACTAGACTTCTACACAGATACGCAGTATTTT. Its translation is CSASLDFYTDTQYF.

The genes are TRBV20-1 and TRBJ1-6; D gene uncertain. V lost 0 bases to trimming and J lost 4 bases, with 16 bases between them. The germline CDR1 and CDR2 sequences are DFQATT and SNEGSKA (reference sequence). The length of the CDR3 is 17 residues. The CDR3 coding sequence is TGCAGTGCTAGAGATCTAAGACATCCCCTATATAATTCACCCCTCCACTTT. Amino acids: CSARDLRHPLYNSPLHF.

The table lists this clonotype with a few counts. The chain recombines TRBV27 with TRBJ2-3, with 10 positions matching TRBD1. Looked up from germline, CDR1 is MNHEY and CDR2 is SMNVEV (reference sequence). The V and J ends lost 5 bases and 6 bases, in that order; junction bases with no gene match: 11. This CDR3 region has 16 residues. The CDR3 region has the DNA TGTGCCAGCAGTATCTTGACAGGGGGCGCGTCGGATACGCAGTATTTT. It is translated as CASSILTGGASDTQYF.

This chain links TRBV20-1 with TRBJ1-2, with no clear D. Between the trimmed V and J ends, which lost 3 bases and 4 bases, there was a span of 15 bases. The CDR3 covers 14 residues. The germline V gene encodes CDR1 DFQATT and CDR2 SNEGSKA (reference sequence). The chain's CDR3 is CSASLAEESYGYTF. The CDR3 region has the DNA TGCAGTGCTAGCCTTGCAGAGGAGTCCTATGGCTACACCTTC.

This clonotype was observed a handful of times. The rearrangement links TRBV12-3 or TRBV12-4 to TRBJ2-3, with D possibly matching TRBD2 (6 bases). This CDR3 comprises 14 residues. V was trimmed by 10 bases and J by 2 bases, leaving 16 bases between them. The CDR3 coding sequence is TGTGCCATCGCCGATGCGGGGACCACAGATACGCAGTATTTT. It encodes CAIADAGTTDTQYF.

V is TRBV29-1 and J is TRBJ2-5; D is ambiguous. V lost 5 bases to trimming and J lost 5 bases, with 15 bases between them. The germline V gene has CDR1 SQVTM and CDR2 ANQGSEA. There are 13 residues in the CDR3. CDR3 residues: CSVPARRRETQYF. The CDR3 DNA reads as TGCAGCGTTCCAGCGCGACGTAGGGAGACCCAGTACTTC.

This clonotype appeared a few times. The chain couples TRBV3-1 to TRBJ2-7; no clear D. This CDR3 is built from 11 residues. Trimming pared 2 bases from V and 7 bases from J, leaving 6 bases between. The germline CDR1 and CDR2 sequences are LGHDT and YNNKEL (reference sequence). Here the CDR3 reads CASSQSWEQYF. The CDR3 DNA follows: TGTGCCAGCAGCCAATCTTGGGAGCAGTACTTC.

V is TRBV27 and J is TRBJ2-4, with D perhaps TRBD1 (5 bases). The J call could be wrong; TRBJ2-7 is a better fit for the DNA end. CDR1 is MNHEY and CDR2 is SMNVEV in the germline V gene (reference sequence). This CDR3 is 13 amino acids long. The CDR3 region is CASSYRKDYEQYF. The CDR3, as DNA: TGTGCCAGCAGTTACAGGAAGGATTACGAGCAGTACTTC.

The V and J genes are TRBV5-6 and TRBJ1-1; unclear D gene. The CDR3 sequence is 13 residues long. CDR1 and CDR2 from the germline V gene are SGHDT and YYEEEE. Trimming shortened V by 4 bases and J by 6 bases, and 13 bases separated the two germline ends. The CDR3 loop reads CASSPGWIAEAFF. CDR3 coding DNA: TGTGCCAGCAGCCCAGGTTGGATTGCTGAAGCTTTCTTT.

The chain is built from TRBV7-8 and TRBJ2-3; 9 nucleotides match TRBD2. CDR1 and CDR2 from the germline V gene are SGHVS and FQNEAQ. V dropped 3 bases and J dropped 2; count of bases not matched to a gene: 9. The CDR3 length is 17 residues. The CDR3, as DNA: TGTGCCAGCAGCTTGGGGGGGACTAGCTCTCACACAGATACGCAGTATTTT. Its translation is CASSLGGTSSHTDTQYF.

This chain uses TRBV6-2 or TRBV6-3 with TRBJ2-3; D may correspond to TRBD1 or TRBD2 (5 bases each). Germline V CDR1 and CDR2: MNHEY, SVGEGT. The CDR3 covers 16 residues. Trimming stripped 7 bases from V and 5 bases from J, with 22 bases between. The CDR3 coding sequence is TGTGCCAGCAAAGAGGGGCTCACCATAAGGAAAGATACGCAGTATTTT. Amino acid sequence: CASKEGLTIRKDTQYF.

This clonotype was seen repeatedly, ten times or more. The V call is TRBV7-9, the J call TRBJ2-1; D possibly corresponds to TRBD1 (6 bases). The better agreement between TRBJ2-7 and the DNA end casts doubt on the J call. Germline V gene lookup returns CDR1 SEHNR and CDR2 FQNEAQ (reference sequence). The CDR3 runs to 16 residues. The CDR3: CASSLKGVSSYNEQYF. The CDR3 DNA is TGTGCCAGCAGCTTGAAGGGGGTGAGCTCCTACAATGAGCAGTACTTC.

The CDR3 bases are TGCGCCAGCAGTCGGGACTTAAAAGAGACCCAGTACTTC. Translating it yields CASSRDLKETQYF. The chain links TRBV4-3 to TRBJ2-5, with D perhaps matching TRBD2 (6 bases). There are 13 residues in the CDR3. Germline lookup yields CDR1 LGHNA and CDR2 YSLEER. Deletions cut 6 bases from V and 3 bases from J, with 11 bases between.

This clonotype was recorded a few times. The V and J genes are TRBV11-2 and TRBJ2-1; 8 bases map to TRBD1. Germline V lookup: CDR1 SGHAT, CDR2 FQNNGV. Trimming removed 4 bases from V and 3 bases from J; junction bases left unmatched: 2. CDR3 length: 14 residues. The CDR3 reads CASSWGQDYNEQFF. The CDR3 DNA follows: TGTGCCAGCAGCTGGGGACAGGACTACAATGAGCAGTTCTTC.

The chain combines TRBV29-1 with TRBJ2-7; maybe TRBD1 (5 bases). With 7 bases removed from V and 3 bases from J, the gap between germline ends came to 16 bases. The CDR3 loop spans 13 amino acids. Germline values: CDR1 SQVTM, CDR2 ANQGSEA. The CDR3, as DNA: TGCAGCGCCGCCCCCTCCGACAGCTACGAGCAGTACTTC. It translates to CSAAPSDSYEQYF.

This clonotype was detected only a few times. One junction end does not reproduce the germline sequence, and a read error may be involved. This chain uses TRBV5-1 with TRBJ2-5, with 9 nucleotides matching TRBD2. The germline CDR1 and CDR2 sequences are SGHRS and YFSETQ. The CDR3 has 16 residues. The CDR3 nucleotides read TGCGCCAGAAGCTTGGCGGGGCTAGCGGGGCAAGAGACCCAGTACTTC. Amino acid sequence: CARSLAGLAGQETQYF.

The J gene is TRBJ2-1, the V gene TRBV20-1, with TRBD2 matching over 8 bases. The CDR3 is made up of 14 amino acids. Looked up from germline, CDR1 is DFQATT and CDR2 is SNEGSKA (reference sequence). V lost 3 bases, J lost 2 bases, and 3 bases stayed unmatched. CDR3 coding DNA: TGCAGTGCTAGTCCGGGAGGGACCTACAATGAGCAGTTCTTC. Amino acid sequence: CSASPGGTYNEQFF.

The gene calls are TRBV15 and TRBJ2-6; no clear D gene. Germline CDR1 reads LNHNV; CDR2 reads YYDKDF (reference sequence). The CDR3 has 15 residues. The V end lost 5 bases, the J end lost 0 bases, and 8 bases lay between the germline ends. In DNA form, the CDR3 reads TGTGCCACCAGCGTCACACCCTCTGGGGCCAACGTCCTGACTTTC. This translates into CATSVTPSGANVLTF.